A few counts support the clone carrying this T cell receptor (beta chain). These data are taken from a study of blood T cell repertoires in COVID-19. Study information: Material from acute and convalescent COVID-19 was sourced from the United States, Italy and Spain. T cells, B-cell-depleted T cells, or PBMCs supplied cDNA or gDNA.

The CDR3 has 14 residues. Between the trimmed V and J ends, which lost 1 base and 4 bases, there was a span of 11 bases. Germline values: CDR1 SEHNR, CDR2 FQNEAQ (reference sequence). Per the original data handling: From reference gene primer amplification, estimates of nucleated cell counts were derived. Measured with immunoSEQ multiplex PCR; TCRdb has only the in-frame clones, and not every one. V and J calls and clone size are given by that table; D and trimming were obtained from the DNA. The repertoire holds 250,000 to 350,000 clones, with about nine tenths as singletons. The clonotype comes from a woman aged 40 to 50 who had recovered from COVID-19. The sequencing input was peripheral blood. The chain links TRBV7-9 to TRBJ2-7; D gene uncertain. In nucleotides, the CDR3 is TGTGCCAGCAGCTTAGAGGAGAATCGGTACGAGCAGTACTTC. This translates into CASSLEENRYEQYF.